These T cell receptor beta chains were read from a single sample in a study of tumor and adjacent non-tumor tissue in lung cancer. TCRdb re-analysed the multiplex PCR reads in MiXCR, keeping a single row per CDR3 protein. The data contain about 110,000 distinct CDR3 sequences, 60% to 80% of them singletons. Sequences were obtained from distant non-tumor lung tissue. All receptors come from a man aged 55 to 69 with non-small cell lung cancer. CDR3s include the opening cysteine and the closing phenylalanine or tryptophan. A clone size is listed for some rows: how often the clone was seen (once, few, many), or a class if it is expanded.

v_call: TRBV2
clone_size: many
cdr3_aa: CASSDIHEQYF

v_call: TRBV5-6
clone_size: -
cdr3_aa: CASSCSGGAAGGLFF

v_call: TRBV12-3/TRBV12-4
clone_size: many
cdr3_aa: CASSQNNQPQHF

v_call: TRBV11-2
clone_size: -
cdr3_aa: CASSLRAQMASGANVLTF

v_call: TRBV6-6
clone_size: -
cdr3_aa: CANKRGTYRATDTQHF

v_call: TRBV4-3
clone_size: -
cdr3_aa: CASRAEGPRQETQYF

v_call: TRBV7-8
clone_size: many
cdr3_aa: CASSSASLGQYF

v_call: TRBV12-3/TRBV12-4
clone_size: -
cdr3_aa: CASSLWPENYEQYF

v_call: TRBV6-1
clone_size: once
cdr3_aa: CAISEDVTGSAPLHF

v_call: TRBV5-4
clone_size: -
cdr3_aa: CASSFSGRRSEQYF

v_call: TRBV4-3
clone_size: many
cdr3_aa: CASSQVLTSEQFF

v_call: TRBV7-8
clone_size: few
cdr3_aa: CASNPRQGANEQFF

v_call: TRBV12-3/TRBV12-4
clone_size: many
cdr3_aa: CASTGVGTEAFF

v_call: TRBV4-1
clone_size: -
cdr3_aa: CASRQESSNQPQHF

v_call: TRBV28
clone_size: -
cdr3_aa: CASSFLEENTGELFF

v_call: TRBV10-1
clone_size: -
cdr3_aa: CASSESAYRNTEAFF

v_call: TRBV7-8
clone_size: few
cdr3_aa: CASSQLRTSGGYGELFF

v_call: TRBV29-1
clone_size: -
cdr3_aa: CSVKLVVMNIEAFF

v_call: TRBV5-6
clone_size: many
cdr3_aa: CASSPTRTSTGELFF

v_call: TRBV5-1
clone_size: -
cdr3_aa: CASSLALLNPGGNVLAF

v_call: TRBV2
clone_size: -
cdr3_aa: CASSAAASGRAVTDTQYF

v_call: TRBV30
clone_size: many
cdr3_aa: CAWSVLPDRGRGGYTF

v_call: TRBV12-3/TRBV12-4
clone_size: many
cdr3_aa: CASSLGTIDTQYF

v_call: TRBV5-5
clone_size: many
cdr3_aa: CASSFGTGRSYEQYF

v_call: TRBV11-1
clone_size: -
cdr3_aa: CAISTAGQGRYERYF

v_call: TRBV20-1
clone_size: many
cdr3_aa: CSARQTADTNQPQHF

v_call: TRBV12-3/TRBV12-4
clone_size: many
cdr3_aa: CASRLNRDQPQHF

v_call: TRBV19
clone_size: few
cdr3_aa: CASSIPPPGLGTDTQYF

v_call: TRBV6-5
clone_size: -
cdr3_aa: CASSQTSNEQFF

v_call: TRBV11-3
clone_size: -
cdr3_aa: CASSLDRKTGVVQYF

v_call: TRBV9
clone_size: few
cdr3_aa: CASSVSTGQGMNTEAFF

v_call: TRBV5-1
clone_size: few
cdr3_aa: CATRTDYTGELFF

v_call: TRBV6-2/TRBV6-3
clone_size: many
cdr3_aa: CASTFRQIAMLNYNEQFF

v_call: TRBV24-1
clone_size: few
cdr3_aa: CATRVQGPRGINNQPQHF

v_call: TRBV5-1
clone_size: -
cdr3_aa: CASSRGTGGLDGYTF

v_call: TRBV28
clone_size: few
cdr3_aa: CASSLLGGLEYF

v_call: TRBV7-9
clone_size: -
cdr3_aa: CASVAPGATSNEQFF

v_call: TRBV15
clone_size: few
cdr3_aa: CATSRDLRGDSEQFF

v_call: TRBV6-5
clone_size: once
cdr3_aa: CAGRGTWGGETQSF

v_call: TRBV6-2/TRBV6-3
clone_size: -
cdr3_aa: CAISYVDTRGGSYDEQFF

v_call: TRBV11-1
clone_size: -
cdr3_aa: CASSSVDVNTGELFF

v_call: TRBV24-1
clone_size: few
cdr3_aa: CAISRDSTDTQYF

v_call: TRBV20-1
clone_size: few
cdr3_aa: CSASATHRTDEQYF

v_call: TRBV5-1
clone_size: many
cdr3_aa: CASSLGTPSYNEQFF

v_call: TRBV7-2
clone_size: few
cdr3_aa: CASSQIWGTEAFF

v_call: TRBV20-1
clone_size: few
cdr3_aa: CSVHPPGQGYEQYF

v_call: TRBV24-1
clone_size: -
cdr3_aa: CVTGQNTGELFF

v_call: TRBV6-6
clone_size: -
cdr3_aa: CVSSQSGTSGSHEQFF

v_call: TRBV5-5
clone_size: -
cdr3_aa: CASSLRRGLDTQYF